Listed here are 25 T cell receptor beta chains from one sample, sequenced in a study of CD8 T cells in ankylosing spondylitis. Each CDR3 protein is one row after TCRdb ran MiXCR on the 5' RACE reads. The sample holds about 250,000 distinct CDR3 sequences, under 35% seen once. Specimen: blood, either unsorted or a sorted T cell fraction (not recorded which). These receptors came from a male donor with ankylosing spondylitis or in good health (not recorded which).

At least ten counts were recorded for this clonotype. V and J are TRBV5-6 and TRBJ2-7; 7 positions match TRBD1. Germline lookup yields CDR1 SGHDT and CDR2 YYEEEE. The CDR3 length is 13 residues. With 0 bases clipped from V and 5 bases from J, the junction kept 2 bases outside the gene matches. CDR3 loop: CASSLGTGDEQYF. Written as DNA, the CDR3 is TGTGCCAGCAGCTTGGGTACAGGGGACGAGCAGTACTTC.

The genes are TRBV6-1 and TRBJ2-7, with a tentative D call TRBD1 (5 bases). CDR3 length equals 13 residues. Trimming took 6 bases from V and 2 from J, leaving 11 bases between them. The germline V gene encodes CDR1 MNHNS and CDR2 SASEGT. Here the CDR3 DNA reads TGTGCCAGCAGACAGACAGCCCCCTACGAGCAGTACTTC. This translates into CASRQTAPYEQYF.

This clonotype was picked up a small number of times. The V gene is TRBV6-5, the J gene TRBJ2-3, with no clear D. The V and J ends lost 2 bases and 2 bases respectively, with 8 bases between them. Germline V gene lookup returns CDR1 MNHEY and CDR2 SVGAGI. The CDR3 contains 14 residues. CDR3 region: CASSYEESTDTQYF. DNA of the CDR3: TGTGCCAGCAGTTACGAGGAGTCCACAGATACGCAGTATTTT.

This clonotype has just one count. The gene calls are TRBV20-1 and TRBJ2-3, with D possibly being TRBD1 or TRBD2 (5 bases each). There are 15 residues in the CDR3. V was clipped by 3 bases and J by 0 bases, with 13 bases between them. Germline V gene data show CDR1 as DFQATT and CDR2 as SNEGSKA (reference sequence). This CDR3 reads CSASGAPWSTDTQYF. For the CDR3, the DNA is TGCAGTGCTAGCGGGGCCCCCTGGAGCACAGATACGCAGTATTTT.

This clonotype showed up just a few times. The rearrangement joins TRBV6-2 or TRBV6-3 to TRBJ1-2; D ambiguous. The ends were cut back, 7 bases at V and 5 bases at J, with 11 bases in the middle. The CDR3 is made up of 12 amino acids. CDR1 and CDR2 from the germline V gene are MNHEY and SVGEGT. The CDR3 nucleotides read TGTGCCAGCACACCCCACGGGTATGGCTACACCTTC. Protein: CASTPHGYGYTF.

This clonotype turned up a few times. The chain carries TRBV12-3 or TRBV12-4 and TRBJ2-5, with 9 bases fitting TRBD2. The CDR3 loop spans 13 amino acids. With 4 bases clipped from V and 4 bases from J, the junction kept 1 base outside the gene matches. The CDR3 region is CASSWGLAETQYF. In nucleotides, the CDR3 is TGTGCCAGCAGTTGGGGACTAGCAGAGACCCAGTACTTC.

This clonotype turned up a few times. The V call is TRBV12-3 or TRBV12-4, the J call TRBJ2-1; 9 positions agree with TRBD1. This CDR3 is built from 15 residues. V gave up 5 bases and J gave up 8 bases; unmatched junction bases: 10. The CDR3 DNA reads TGTGCCAGCAGTCCGGGACAGGGAAGTAGGGATGAGCAGTTCTTC. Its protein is CASSPGQGSRDEQFF.

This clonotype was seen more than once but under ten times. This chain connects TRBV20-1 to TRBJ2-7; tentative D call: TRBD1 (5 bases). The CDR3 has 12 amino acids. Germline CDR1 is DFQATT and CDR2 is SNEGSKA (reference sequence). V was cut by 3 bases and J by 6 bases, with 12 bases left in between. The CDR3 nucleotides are TGCAGTGCTAGCCCAGGGCGACCCGAGCAGTACTTC. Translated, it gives CSASPGRPEQYF.

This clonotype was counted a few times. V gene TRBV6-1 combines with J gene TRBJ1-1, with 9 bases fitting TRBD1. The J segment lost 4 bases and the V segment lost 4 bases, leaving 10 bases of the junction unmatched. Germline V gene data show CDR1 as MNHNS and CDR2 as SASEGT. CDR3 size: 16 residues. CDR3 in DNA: TGTGCCAGCAGTGCCGGAACAGGGGGCTTCGGCACTGAAGCTTTCTTT. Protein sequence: CASSAGTGGFGTEAFF.

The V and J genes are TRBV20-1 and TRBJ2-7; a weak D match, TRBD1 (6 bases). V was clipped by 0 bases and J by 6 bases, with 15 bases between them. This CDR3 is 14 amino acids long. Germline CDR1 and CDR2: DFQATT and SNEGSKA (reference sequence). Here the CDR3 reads CSARDLGQSGEQYF. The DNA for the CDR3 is TGCAGTGCTAGAGATCTCGGACAGTCCGGCGAGCAGTACTTC.

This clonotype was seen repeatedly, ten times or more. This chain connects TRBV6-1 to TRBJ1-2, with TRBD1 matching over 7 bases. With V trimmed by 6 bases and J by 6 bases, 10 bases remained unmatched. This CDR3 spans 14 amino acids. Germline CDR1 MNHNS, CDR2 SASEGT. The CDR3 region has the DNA TGTGCCAGCAGCCAAGGCAGGGGGACGGATGGCTACACCTTC. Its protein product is CASSQGRGTDGYTF.

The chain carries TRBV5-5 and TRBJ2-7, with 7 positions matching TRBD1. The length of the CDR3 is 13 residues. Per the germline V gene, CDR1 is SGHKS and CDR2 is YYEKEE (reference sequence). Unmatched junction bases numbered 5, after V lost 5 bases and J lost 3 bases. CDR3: CASRPGQVYEQYF. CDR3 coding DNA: TGTGCCAGCAGGCCCGGACAGGTCTACGAGCAGTACTTC.

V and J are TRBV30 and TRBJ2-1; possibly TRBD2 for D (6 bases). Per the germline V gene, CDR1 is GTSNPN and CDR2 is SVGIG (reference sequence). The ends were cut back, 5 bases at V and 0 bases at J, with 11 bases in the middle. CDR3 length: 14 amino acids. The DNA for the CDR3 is TGTGCCTGGGCCGACGGGAGCTCCTACAATGAGCAGTTCTTC. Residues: CAWADGSSYNEQFF.

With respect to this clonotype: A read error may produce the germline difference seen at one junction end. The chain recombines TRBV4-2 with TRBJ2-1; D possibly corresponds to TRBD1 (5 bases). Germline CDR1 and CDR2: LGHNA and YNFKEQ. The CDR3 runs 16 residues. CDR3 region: CASSQDGAGAGPVELF. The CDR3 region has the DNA TGTGCCAGCAGCCAAGATGGGGCAGGAGCCGGCCCGGTCGAACTCTTC.

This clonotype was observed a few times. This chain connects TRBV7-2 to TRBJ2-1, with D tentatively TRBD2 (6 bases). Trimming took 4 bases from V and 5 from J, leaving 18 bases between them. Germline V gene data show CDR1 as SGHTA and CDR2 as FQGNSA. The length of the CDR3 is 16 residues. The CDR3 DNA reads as TGTGCCAGCAGCTCCGGCGAGGAGGGTCTCGACAATGAGCAGTTCTTC. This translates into CASSSGEEGLDNEQFF.

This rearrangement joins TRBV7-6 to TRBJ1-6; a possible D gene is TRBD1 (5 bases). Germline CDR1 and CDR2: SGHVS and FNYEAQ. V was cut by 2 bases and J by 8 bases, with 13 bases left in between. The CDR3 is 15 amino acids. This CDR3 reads CASSLLGDVDSPLHF. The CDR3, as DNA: TGTGCCAGCAGCTTATTGGGGGATGTAGATTCACCCCTCCACTTT.

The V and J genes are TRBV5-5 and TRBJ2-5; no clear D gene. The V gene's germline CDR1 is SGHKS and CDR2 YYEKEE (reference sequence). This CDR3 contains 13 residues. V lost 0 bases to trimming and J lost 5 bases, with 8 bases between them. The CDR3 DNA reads TGTGCCAGCAGCTTGGGTTTTCAGGAGACCCAGTACTTC. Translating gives CASSLGFQETQYF. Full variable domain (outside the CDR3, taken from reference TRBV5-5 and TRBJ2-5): DAGVTQSPTHLIKTRGQQVTLRCSPISGHKSVSWYQQVLGQGPQFIFQYYEKEERGRGNFPDRFSARQFPNYSSELNVNALLLGDSALYLCASSLGFQETQYFGPGTRLLVL.

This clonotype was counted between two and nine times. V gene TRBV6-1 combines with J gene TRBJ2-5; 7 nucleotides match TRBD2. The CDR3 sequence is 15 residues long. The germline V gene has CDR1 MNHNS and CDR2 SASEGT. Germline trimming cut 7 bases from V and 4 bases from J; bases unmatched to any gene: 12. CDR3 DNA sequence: TGTGCCAGCACCTTTCGGGGGGAGGGTGGAGAGACCCAGTACTTC. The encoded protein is CASTFRGEGGETQYF.

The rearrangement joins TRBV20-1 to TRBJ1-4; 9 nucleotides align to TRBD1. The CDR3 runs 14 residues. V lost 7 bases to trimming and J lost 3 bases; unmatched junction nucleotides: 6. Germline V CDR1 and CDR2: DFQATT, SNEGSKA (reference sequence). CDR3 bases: TGCAGTGGCGCACAGGGGGCTGCTAATGAAAAACTGTTTTTT. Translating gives CSGAQGAANEKLFF.

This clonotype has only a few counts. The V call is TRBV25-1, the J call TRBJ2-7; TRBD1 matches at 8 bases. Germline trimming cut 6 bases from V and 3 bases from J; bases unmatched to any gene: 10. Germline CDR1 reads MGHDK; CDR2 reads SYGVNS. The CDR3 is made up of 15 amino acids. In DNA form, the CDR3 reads TGTGCCAGCAGCTCGAGCCGGGACAGGTACTACGAGCAGTACTTC. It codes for CASSSSRDRYYEQYF.

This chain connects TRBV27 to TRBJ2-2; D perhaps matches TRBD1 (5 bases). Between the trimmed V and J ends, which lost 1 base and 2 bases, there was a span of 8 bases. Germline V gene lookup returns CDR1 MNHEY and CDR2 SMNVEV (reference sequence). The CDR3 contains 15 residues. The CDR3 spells CASSLWQGNTGELFF. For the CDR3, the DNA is TGTGCCAGCAGTTTATGGCAGGGTAACACCGGGGAGCTGTTTTTT.

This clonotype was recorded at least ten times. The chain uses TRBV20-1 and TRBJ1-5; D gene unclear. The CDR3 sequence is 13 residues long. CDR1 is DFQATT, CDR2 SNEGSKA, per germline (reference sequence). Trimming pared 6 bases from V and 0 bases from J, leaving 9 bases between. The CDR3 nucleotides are TGCAGTGCCAGGACCGTTAGCAATCAGCCCCAGCATTTT. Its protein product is CSARTVSNQPQHF.

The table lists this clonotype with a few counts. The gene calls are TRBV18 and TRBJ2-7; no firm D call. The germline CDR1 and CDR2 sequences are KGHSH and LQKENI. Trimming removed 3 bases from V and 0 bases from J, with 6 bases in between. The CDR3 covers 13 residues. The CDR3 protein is CASSPRTSYEQYF. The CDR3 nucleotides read TGTGCCAGCTCACCTAGGACCTCCTACGAGCAGTACTTC.

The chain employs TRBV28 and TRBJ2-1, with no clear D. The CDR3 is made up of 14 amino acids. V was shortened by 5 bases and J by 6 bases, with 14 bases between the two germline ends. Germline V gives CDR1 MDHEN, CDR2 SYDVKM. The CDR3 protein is CASSPRRVRNEQFF. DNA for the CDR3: TGTGCCAGCAGTCCCCGACGGGTTCGCAATGAGCAGTTCTTC.

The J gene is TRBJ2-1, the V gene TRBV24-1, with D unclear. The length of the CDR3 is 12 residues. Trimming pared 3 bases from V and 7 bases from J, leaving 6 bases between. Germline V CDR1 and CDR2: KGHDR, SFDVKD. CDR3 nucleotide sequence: TGTGCCACCAGTGATGGCCGGAATGAGCAGTTCTTC. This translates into CATSDGRNEQFF.